This TCR beta chain was sequenced for a study of T-cell reconstitution after alpha-beta-depleted transplantation in children. The library targeted TCRbeta and was prepared with unique molecular identifiers. TCRdb re-analysed the PCR reads in MiXCR, keeping a single row per CDR3 protein. The sample holds about a million distinct CDR3 sequences; around 30% are singletons and the top ten take around 30%. On this clonotype: Its antigen is undetermined.

The study's findings and limits: The origin of high day-60 TCRbeta diversity in some patients lay in surviving recipient T cells and thymic progenitors.

V was pared by 2 bases and J by 1 base, with 7 bases between. The V gene's germline CDR1 is SQVTM and CDR2 ANQGSEA. The CDR3 runs 13 residues. This TCR derives from a boy under two years old who had a stem cell transplant for SCID, so the T cells may come from the graft donor. The V gene is TRBV29-1, the J gene TRBJ2-3; D gene uncertain. Specimen: PBMCs, mostly from graft donor cells, collected 360 days after TCRalphabeta/CD19-depleted stem cell transplant. The chain's CDR3 is CSVESDRTDTQYF. The CDR3 DNA reads as TGCAGCGTTGAATCGGACCGCACAGATACGCAGTATTTT.